A single sample is the source of the 2 T cell receptor beta chains below, sequenced in a study of T cell responses to AZD1222 COVID-19 vaccine. The table came from immunoSEQ multiplex PCR; TCRdb's copy has only in-frame clones and leaves some out. The sample lists tens of thousands of clones, roughly 89% occurring once. The sample was peripheral blood, taken on day 0 of AZD1222 vaccination. These receptors originate from an adult in good health.

The chain carries TRBV4-3 and TRBJ1-3; the D is unclear. CDR3 size: 15 residues. The germline CDR1 and CDR2 sequences are LGHNA and YSLEER. V lost 1 base and J lost 4, with 11 bases in between. CDR3 DNA: TGCGCCAGCAGCCAAGCTCCCAGCGACGGAAACACCATATATTTT. It is translated as CASSQAPSDGNTIYF.

This rearrangement joins TRBV7-3 to TRBJ1-1, with D unresolved. V lost 4 bases and J 2 bases, leaving 8 bases between the germline ends. This CDR3 spans 13 amino acids. The V gene's germline CDR1 is SGHTA and CDR2 FQGTGA. The CDR3 spells CASSSEGNTEAFF. CDR3 nucleotides: TGTGCCAGCAGCTCGGAAGGTAACACTGAAGCTTTCTTT.